This TCR beta chain was obtained from a study of cytomegalovirus exposure and HLA in healthy donors. Germline V gives CDR1 PRHDT, CDR2 FYEKMQ (reference sequence). V lost 5 bases, J lost 5 bases, and 5 bases stayed unmatched. This CDR3 contains 15 residues. PCR primers comprised 60 Vbeta and 13 Jbeta primers. The assay was immunoSEQ multiplex PCR, and TCRdb's table has in-frame clones only and misses some. Of around 150,000 clones detected, roughly 73% appear once; the ten largest clones hold roughly 8.2%. The origin of this receptor is a woman in her forties in good health and CMV-seropositive. The sequenced material came from PBMCs. The chain joins TRBV13 to TRBJ2-1, with 11 bases fitting TRBD2. The CDR3: CASSLGTSGNNEQFF. Written as DNA, the CDR3 is TGTGCCAGCAGCCTCGGGACTAGCGGAAACAATGAGCAGTTCTTC.